This T cell receptor (beta chain) stems from a study of OX40 agonist ivuxolimab in advanced cancers. Study-level background: Ivuxolimab, an agonistic anti-OX40 (CD134) antibody, was given to patients.

Turning to this clone: Its antigen is as yet unknown.

Notes on the study in general: No determination was made of the antigen specificity of the expanded peripheral T cells. Researchers report that CD8+ T cells had, on average, more expanded clones than CD4+.

Cycle 7 day 1, cycle 4 day 1, and baseline were the timepoints at which blood was sampled. The repertoire was sequenced with immunoSEQ multiplex PCR; TCRdb's copy has only in-frame clones and lacks some. Of 73,000 or so clones in the sample, around 86% were seen once. The sequence derives from an adult with an advanced solid tumor such as melanoma, head and neck, liver or kidney cancer. The material sequenced was CD4+ or CD8+ T cells sorted from blood, taken in a trial of the OX40 agonist ivuxolimab.

CDR3 bases: TGTGCCAGCAGTCTCTACCCTCCCGGGACTAGAGGAGGCACAGATACGCAGTATTTT. It encodes CASSLYPPGTRGGTDTQYF. This chain joins TRBV28 and TRBJ2-3, with 8 bases fitting TRBD2. V lost 5 bases and J lost 1; bases outside the gene matches: 17. Germline values: CDR1 MDHEN, CDR2 SYDVKM. The CDR3 covers 19 residues.